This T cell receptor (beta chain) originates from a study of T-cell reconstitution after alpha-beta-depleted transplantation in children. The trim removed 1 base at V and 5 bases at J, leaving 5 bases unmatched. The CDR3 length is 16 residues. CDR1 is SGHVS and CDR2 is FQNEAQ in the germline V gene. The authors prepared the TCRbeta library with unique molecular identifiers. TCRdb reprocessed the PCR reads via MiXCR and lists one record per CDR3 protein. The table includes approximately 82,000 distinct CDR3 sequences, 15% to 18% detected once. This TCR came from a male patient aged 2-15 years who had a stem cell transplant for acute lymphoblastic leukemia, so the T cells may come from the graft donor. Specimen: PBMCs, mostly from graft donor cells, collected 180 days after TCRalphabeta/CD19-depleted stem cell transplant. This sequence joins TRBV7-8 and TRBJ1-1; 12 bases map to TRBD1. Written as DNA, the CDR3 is TGTGCCAGCAGCTTAGTAGGGGGACAGGGGGCTACTGAAGCTTTCTTT. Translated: CASSLVGGQGATEAFF.